This TCR beta chain comes out of a study of early T cells in non-severe SARS-CoV-2 infection. Study-level background: Sequenced bulk RNA came from whole blood that was unsorted, and chains were unpaired. Study observations and caveats: The VDJdb matching leaned toward anti-spike CD8 responses and overlooked private and CD4 specificities.

Individual cDNA molecules were tagged with unique molecular identifiers, the study reported. TCRdb ran MiXCR on the 5' RACE reads and lists one entry per CDR3 protein. The sample contains about 87,000 distinct CDR3 sequences, about 15% of which appear only once. With respect to this clonotype: The target antigen is unknown.

This CDR3 spans 14 amino acids. Trimming cost V 1 base and J 5 bases, with 7 bases left between them. Germline V lookup: CDR1 KGHDR, CDR2 SFDVKD. The gene calls are TRBV24-1 and TRBJ2-2; D call uncertain. The sequencing input was whole blood. The sequence was obtained from an adult who was a healthcare worker with PCR-confirmed SARS-CoV-2 infection or an uninfected control (not recorded which). The CDR3, as DNA: TGTGCCACCAGTGATTTCCACAGAACCGGGGAGCTGTTTTTT. Translation: CATSDFHRTGELFF.